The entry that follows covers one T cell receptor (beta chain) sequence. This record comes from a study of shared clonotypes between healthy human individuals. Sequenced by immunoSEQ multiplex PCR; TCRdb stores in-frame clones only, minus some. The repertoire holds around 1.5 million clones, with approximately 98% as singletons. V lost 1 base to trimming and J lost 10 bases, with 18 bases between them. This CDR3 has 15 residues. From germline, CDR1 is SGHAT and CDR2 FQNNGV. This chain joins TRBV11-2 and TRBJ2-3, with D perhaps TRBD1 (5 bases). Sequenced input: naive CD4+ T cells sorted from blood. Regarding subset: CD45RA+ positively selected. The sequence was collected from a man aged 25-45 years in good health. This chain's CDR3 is CASSLVSRQGVSQYF. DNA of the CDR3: TGTGCCAGCAGCTTAGTATCCCGCCAGGGCGTGTCGCAGTATTTT. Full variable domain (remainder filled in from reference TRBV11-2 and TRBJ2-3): EAGVAQSPRYKIIEKRQSVAFWCNPISGHATLYWYQQILGQGPKLLIQFQNNGVVDDSQLPKDRFSAERLKGVDSTLKIQPAKLEDSAVYLCASSLVSRQGVSQYFGPGTRLTVL.